This T cell receptor (beta chain) is drawn from a study of blood T cell repertoires in COVID-19. Original data processing: Estimation of nucleated cell counts was performed using reference gene primer amplification. Produced via immunoSEQ multiplex PCR; TCRdb's table is partial and in-frame only. V, J and clone size reflect that table, while D and trimming were determined from the DNA. This table holds roughly 140,000 clones, roughly 90% found once. Looked up from germline, CDR1 is LGHDT and CDR2 is YNNKEL (reference sequence). Trimming pared 5 bases from V and 5 bases from J, leaving 13 bases between. The CDR3 covers 14 residues.

V is TRBV3-1 (or the pseudogene TRBV3-2) and J is TRBJ2-1; D gene ambiguous. The receptor was isolated from a woman in her 30s with acute COVID-19. Input material: PBMCs or T cells enriched from blood (not recorded which). The CDR3 DNA is TGTGCCAGCAGCGGCTTCCATTCCGACAATGAGCAGTTCTTC. Translation: CASSGFHSDNEQFF.